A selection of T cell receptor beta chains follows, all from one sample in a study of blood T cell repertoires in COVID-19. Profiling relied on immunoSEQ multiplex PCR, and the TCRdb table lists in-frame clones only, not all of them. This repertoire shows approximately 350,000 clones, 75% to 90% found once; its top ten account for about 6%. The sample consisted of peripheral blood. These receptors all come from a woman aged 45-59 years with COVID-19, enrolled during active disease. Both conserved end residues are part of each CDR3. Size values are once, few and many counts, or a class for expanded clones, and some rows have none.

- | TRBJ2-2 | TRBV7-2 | CASRLGRLAGSNTGELFF
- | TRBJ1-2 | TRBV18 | CASSALQGLTNYGYTF
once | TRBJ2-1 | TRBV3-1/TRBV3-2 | CASSLIGTVDEQFF
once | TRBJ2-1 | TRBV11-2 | CASSLMVAGAGEQFF
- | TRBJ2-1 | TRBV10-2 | CASRRTSGMVNEQFF
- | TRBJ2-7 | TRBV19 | CASTIRLAGGHEQYF
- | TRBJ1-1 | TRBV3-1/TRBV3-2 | CASSRTGIGAFF
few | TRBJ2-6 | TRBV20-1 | CSAKRANVLTF
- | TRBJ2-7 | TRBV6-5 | CASSYSRQGNSYEQYF
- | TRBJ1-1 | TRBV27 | CASSLNQGNTEAFF
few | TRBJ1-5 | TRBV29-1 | CSVTQGYNQPQHF
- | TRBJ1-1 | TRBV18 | CASSPQGQNTEAFF
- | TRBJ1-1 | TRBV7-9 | CASSLAGAGRNTEAFF
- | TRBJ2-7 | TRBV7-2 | CASSLARQGAYEQYF
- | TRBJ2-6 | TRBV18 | CASSPPTTGLSSGANVLTF
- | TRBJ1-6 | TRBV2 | CASTTGTGGAISPLHF
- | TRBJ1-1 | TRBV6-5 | CASRVDRSRNTEAFF
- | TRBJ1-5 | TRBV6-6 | CASSLDRRYSNQPQHF
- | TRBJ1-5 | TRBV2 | CASSVSNQPQHF
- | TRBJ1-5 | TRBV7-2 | CASSLQGNQPQHF
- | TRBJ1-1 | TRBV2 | CASSERTGKAEAFF
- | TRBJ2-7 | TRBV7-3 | CASSPGTGLGEQYF
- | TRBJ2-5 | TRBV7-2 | CASSARGVETQYF
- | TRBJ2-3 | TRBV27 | CASSRDRTSTDTQYF
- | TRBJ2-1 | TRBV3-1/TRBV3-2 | CASSRTLAGGPGTNEQFF
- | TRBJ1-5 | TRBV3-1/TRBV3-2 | CASSQGRVNQPQHF
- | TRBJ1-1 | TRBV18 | CASSPSPTGLNTEAFF
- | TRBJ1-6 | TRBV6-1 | CASSDVAVSPLHF
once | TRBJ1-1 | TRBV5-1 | CASSFGTVNTEAFF
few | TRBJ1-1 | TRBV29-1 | CSVVRGLGAFF
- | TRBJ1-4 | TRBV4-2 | CASRLAAATNEKLFF
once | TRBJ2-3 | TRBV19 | CASKRTGQRADTQYF
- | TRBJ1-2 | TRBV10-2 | CASSEFPGSYGYTF
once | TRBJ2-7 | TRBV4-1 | CASSQLSSASSGSYEQYF
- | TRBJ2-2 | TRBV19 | CASMTGGAVGDTGELFF
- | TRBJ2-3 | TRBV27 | CASRGIGTPDTQYF
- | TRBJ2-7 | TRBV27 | CASSLSRGRDRAREQYF
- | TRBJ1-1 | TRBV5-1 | CASSQPLDTEAFF
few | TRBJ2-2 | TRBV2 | CASSRLAGRAGELFF
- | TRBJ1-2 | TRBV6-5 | CASSPGQSYGYTF
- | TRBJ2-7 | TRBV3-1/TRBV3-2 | CASSQGSQGVDEQYF
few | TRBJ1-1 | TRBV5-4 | CASRAGPRTEAFF
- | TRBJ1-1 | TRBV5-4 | CASSLAGEAFF
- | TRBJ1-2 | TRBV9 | CASSPRTVSGYGYTF
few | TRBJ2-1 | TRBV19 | CASSSGVNEQFF
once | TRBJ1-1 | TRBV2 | CASKPQGGTEAFF
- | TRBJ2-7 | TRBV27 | CASSSRAVDPSYEQYF
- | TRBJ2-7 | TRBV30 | CAWSRQGRAFEQYF
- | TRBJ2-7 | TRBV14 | CASSQGSVSEQYF
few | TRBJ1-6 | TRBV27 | CASKTRDIGLSPLHF
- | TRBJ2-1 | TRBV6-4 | CASSGDRFNNEQFF
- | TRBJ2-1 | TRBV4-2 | CASSHGGVGNEQFF
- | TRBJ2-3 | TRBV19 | CASSIDWGGSSNTQYF
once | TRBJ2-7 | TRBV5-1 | CASSPRDSLGEQYF
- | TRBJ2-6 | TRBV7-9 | CASSRIWDSKGGRANVLTF
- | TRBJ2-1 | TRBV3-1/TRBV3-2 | CASSRTSGGTAPNEQFF
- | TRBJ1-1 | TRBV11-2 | CASSATGGATAFF
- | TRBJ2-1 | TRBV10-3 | CAISGLAGEIEQFF
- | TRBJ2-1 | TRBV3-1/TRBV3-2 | CASSQKTLGLAGVYEQFF